One sample yielded the 2 T cell receptor beta chains listed below, sequenced in a study of early T cells in non-severe SARS-CoV-2 infection. Each CDR3 protein gets one entry after TCRdb re-called the 5' RACE reads with MiXCR. The repertoire consists of approximately 100,000 distinct CDR3 sequences, with 14% occurring once and the leading ten covering about 6.1%. Sequences were obtained from whole blood. The receptors originated from an adult who was a healthcare worker with PCR-confirmed SARS-CoV-2 infection or an uninfected control (not recorded which).

The chain combines TRBV6-5 with TRBJ1-6; D remains unclear. The germline gives CDR1 MNHEY, CDR2 SVGAGI. Trimming pared 0 bases from V and 8 bases from J, leaving 2 bases between. The CDR3 is made up of 12 amino acids. The CDR3 region is CASSYSDSPLHF. Written as DNA, the CDR3 is TGTGCCAGCAGTTACTCCGATTCACCCCTCCACTTT.

The chain combines TRBV6-5 with TRBJ2-3; 9 bases agree with TRBD1. V gave up 0 bases and J gave up 6 bases; unmatched junction bases: 4. Germline CDR1 is MNHEY and CDR2 is SVGAGI. This CDR3 is 15 amino acids long. CDR3 amino acids: CASSYSDRGMDTQYF. The CDR3 nucleotides are TGTGCCAGCAGTTACTCGGACAGGGGAATGGATACGCAGTATTTT.